This paragraph reports one TCR beta chain. This clone was recorded once. Its antigen is still unknown. No much larger clone exists at a distance of one base, and base qualities are not known. These data belong to a study of T cell responses to AZD1222 COVID-19 vaccine (dated by TCRdb to 2020 to 2022). For the study in its entirety: TCR sequencing was performed for more than 230 trial participants, of whom roughly 200 were given two doses of AZD1222 and around 25 were given two doses of MenACWY control vaccine. Trial participants were enrolled by age into 18-55, 56-69 and 70-plus year subgroups, with around 150, 28 and 57 TCR-sequenced participants respectively. Here is what the overall study found, with its caveats: Most participants were white British and females outnumbered males, and the authors suggested that clonal diversity may have been underestimated. Reportedly, close to half of the unique spike-specific TCRs recognized epitopes lying outside the regions that are mutated in the B.1.351 and B.1.1.7 variants. The 56-69-year group was small, and its depth increase did not reach significance, likely because of low power. After two AZD1222 doses, both the breadth and the depth of spike-specific TCRs were significantly higher than at day 0 and than in MenACWY recipients. Only a handful of AZD1222 recipients were SARS-CoV-2 seropositive at baseline, limiting conclusions about previously exposed vaccinees. The vaccine-associated CD4 TCRs covered the entire spike protein, and the dominant responses fell in regions 160-218 and 743-854. Because no samples from the day 14 peak response were available, repertoires could be characterized only after the peak T cell response.

The sample's time point label is to be understood as: about 28 days (+/-7) after the second vaccine dose. Because spike-specific TCR depth and breadth did not differ between the two schedules, AZD1222 recipients who got a second dose at roughly 4 weeks were pooled with those who got a second dose at roughly 12 weeks. Samples from vaccinated people were obtained from the UK trials COV001 and COV002, which included a single-blind randomized controlled phase 2/3 trial of AZD1222 (ChAdOx1 nCoV-19) in healthy adults. For TCRbeta chain sequencing, PBMC samples were collected from trial participants at day 0 and at day 28 after the second dose. The CDR3 regions of human TCRbeta chains were analyzed by immunosequencing. In the authors' own workflow: Repertoire TCRs were checked for matches against a reference library of SARS-CoV-2-specific TCRs that had been generated using the MIRA antigen-specificity platform. Breadth was defined as the fraction of unique TCRs that were SARS-CoV-2-associated, and depth was defined as the fraction of total T cells that were SARS-CoV-2-associated. Using the MIRA data, every spike-specific TCR was mapped to the spike region that the TCR reacted to and assigned to either a CD4 or a CD8 class. Log10-transformed breadth and depth values were compared by one-way ANOVA with Sidak's multiple comparisons tests. TCRdb's version of the immuneACCESS table is confined to in-frame rearrangements and falls short of the full clone set. An unresolved V gene accounts for under half of the shortfall where checked; the remainder is of unknown origin. The D gene and trimming were derived from the DNA, and the V and J assignments and clone size from that table. The sample has approximately 150,000 clones on record, around 90% of them singletons. The ten largest clones add up to roughly 3.2% of the sample.

Counted from cysteine to phenylalanine, this CDR3 has 15 amino acids. This entry keeps only the CDR3 DNA: 45 bases, framed from base 1. From the germline V gene, CDR1 is SNHLY and CDR2 is FYNNEI. Trimming takes 7 bases from V and 0 bases from J, and the germline ends sit 15 bases apart. This TCR came from an adult who received the AZD1222 COVID-19 vaccine. The chain joins TRBV2 to TRBJ1-2; the D gene identity is not certain. The sequencing here drew on peripheral blood, taken 28 days after the second AZD1222 dose. The nucleotide sequence reads TGTGCCAGCAAGGATAAGCGCAGAACTAACTATGGCTACACCTTC. Translated, it reads CASKDKRRTNYGYTF.